This paragraph covers one TCR beta chain sequence. Its antigen is not known. The sample is drawn from a study of CD8 T cells in ankylosing spondylitis. Broader study findings: The study identified a TCR beta motif of about eight highly homologous variants that appeared characteristic of ankylosing spondylitis blood.

Germline-derived CDR1 and CDR2 are DFQATT and SNEGSKA (reference sequence). There are 14 residues in the CDR3. V was cut by 3 bases and J by 3 bases, with 13 bases left in between. One entry per CDR3 protein, called by TCRdb with MiXCR from the 5' RACE reads. The sample shows approximately 300,000 distinct CDR3 sequences, approximately 20% of them seen only once. This clonotype was obtained from a male donor with ankylosing spondylitis or in good health (not recorded which). Sequencing was carried out using blood, either unsorted or a sorted T cell fraction (not recorded which). The V gene is TRBV20-1, the J gene TRBJ2-3; D is possibly TRBD1 or TRBD2 (6 bases each). The CDR3: CSASWGARTDTQYF. CDR3 bases: TGCAGTGCTAGCTGGGGGGCCAGGACAGATACGCAGTATTTT.